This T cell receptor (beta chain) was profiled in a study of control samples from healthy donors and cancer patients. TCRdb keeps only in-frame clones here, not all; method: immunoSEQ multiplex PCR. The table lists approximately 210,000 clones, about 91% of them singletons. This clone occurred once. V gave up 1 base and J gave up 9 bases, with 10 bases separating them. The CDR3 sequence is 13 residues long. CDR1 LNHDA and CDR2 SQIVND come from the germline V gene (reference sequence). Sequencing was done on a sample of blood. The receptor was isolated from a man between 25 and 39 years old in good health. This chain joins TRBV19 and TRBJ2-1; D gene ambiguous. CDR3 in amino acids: CASSIGALAEQFF. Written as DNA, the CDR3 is TGTGCCAGTAGTATAGGAGCATTGGCTGAGCAGTTCTTC.